The rows below give T cell receptor beta chains drawn from one sample of a study of cytomegalovirus exposure and HLA in healthy donors. TCRdb keeps only in-frame clones here, not all; method: immunoSEQ multiplex PCR. The table shows around 140,000 clones, with less than 85% occurring only once. Sequences were obtained from PBMCs. The receptors derive from a man aged 40-49 years in good health and CMV-seronegative. CDR3s include the opening cysteine and the closing phenylalanine or tryptophan. The D gene is left open where the match is weak. Size is stated for part of the rows, as once, few or many counts, or as a class when the clone is expanded.

D	V	J	length	size	CDR3	DNA
NA	TRBV6-1	TRBJ2-5	14	NA	CASWRYPNQETQYF	TGTGCCAGCTGGAGGTACCCCAACCAAGAGACCCAGTACTTC
NA	TRBV6-5	TRBJ2-1	14	NA	CASSPNRGGNEQFF	TGTGCCAGCAGTCCTAATAGGGGTGGGAATGAGCAGTTCTTC
TRBD2	TRBV9	TRBJ2-3	16	NA	CASSVGTNENTDTQYF	TGTGCCAGCAGCGTCGGGACTAACGAAAACACAGATACGCAGTATTTT
NA	TRBV27	TRBJ2-7	14	NA	CASPWDASQGGQYF	TGTGCCAGCCCTTGGGACGCCAGCCAGGGGGGGCAGTACTTC
TRBD1	TRBV19	TRBJ1-1	13	NA	CASSIGQGTEAFF	TGTGCCAGTAGTATCGGACAGGGCACTGAAGCTTTCTTT
NA	TRBV29-1	TRBJ2-5	14	NA	CSVEGLLQQETQYF	TGCAGCGTTGAAGGTTTGTTACAGCAAGAGACCCAGTACTTC
TRBD1	TRBV7-2	TRBJ2-3	14	NA	CASSLEGATDTQYF	TGTGCCAGCAGCCTAGAGGGGGCGACAGATACGCAGTATTTT
NA	TRBV11-2	TRBJ2-1	15	NA	CASSLAPGTYNEQFF	TGTGCCAGCAGCTTAGCTCCGGGGACCTACAATGAGCAGTTCTTC
NA	TRBV27	TRBJ2-7	13	NA	CASSYGPGIEQYF	TGTGCCAGCAGTTACGGACCAGGGATAGAGCAGTACTTC
NA	TRBV6-1	TRBJ2-7	15	NA	CASSSQRTVSYEQYF	TGTGCCAGCAGTTCGCAAAGGACAGTCTCCTACGAGCAGTACTTC
TRBD2	TRBV19	TRBJ2-5	14	NA	CASSGPTSGYAKYF	TGTGCCAGTAGTGGACCGACTAGCGGGTACGCTAAGTACTTC
TRBD1	TRBV11-2	TRBJ1-1	15	few	CASSLDGTANTEAFF	TGTGCCAGCAGCTTAGATGGGACAGCGAACACTGAAGCTTTCTTT
TRBD2	TRBV4-1	TRBJ2-2	17	NA	CASSRGLAGDTTGELFF	TGCGCCAGCAGCCGAGGACTAGCGGGAGATACGACCGGGGAGCTGTTTTTT
TRBD2	TRBV2	TRBJ2-5	15	NA	CASSDGAGPGKTQYF	TGTGCCAGCAGTGACGGAGCGGGACCCGGAAAGACCCAGTACTTC
NA	TRBV30	TRBJ2-2	11	once	CAWSTFGELFF	TGTGCCTGGAGTACATTCGGGGAGCTGTTTTTT
TRBD2	TRBV5-1	TRBJ2-3	15	NA	CASSLAGGTTDTQYF	TGCGCCAGCAGCTTGGCGGGGGGGACCACAGATACGCAGTATTTT
TRBD1	TRBV7-3	TRBJ2-3	16	NA	CASSRTGQGGTDTQYF	TGTGCCAGCAGCAGAACGGGACAGGGCGGCACAGATACGCAGTATTTT
TRBD2	TRBV27	TRBJ2-5	18	NA	CASSPRTSGRVMRETQYF	TGTGCCAGCAGTCCTCGGACTAGCGGGAGGGTAATGAGGGAGACCCAGTACTTC
TRBD2	TRBV4-3	TRBJ2-3	17	NA	CASSQEASGGVTDTQYF	TGCGCCAGCAGCCAAGAGGCTAGCGGGGGAGTCACAGATACGCAGTATTTT
NA	TRBV5-4	TRBJ2-1	19	NA	CASSPSLAGAGSSYNEQFF	TGTGCCAGCAGCCCCTCCCTGGCAGGGGCCGGAAGCTCCTACAATGAGCAGTTCTTC
NA	TRBV6-1	TRBJ2-7	13	once	CATQTMPDYEQYF	TGTGCCACCCAGACTATGCCGGACTACGAGCAGTACTTC
NA	TRBV10-1	TRBJ2-2	13	NA	CASSPRGSGELFF	TGCGCCAGCAGCCCCCGGGGGTCCGGGGAGCTGTTTTTT